This T cell receptor (beta chain) stems from a study of T-cell reconstitution after alpha-beta-depleted transplantation in children. Study results and limitations: T-cell counts and diversity at one year post-transplant came mainly from newly produced T cells. Several hundred expanded graft clones reportedly supplied alpha-beta T cells about two months after transplant. There were some patients whose high TCRbeta diversity at day 60 came from surviving recipient T cells and thymic progenitors.

CDR3 length equals 15 residues. Germline V gives CDR1 MNHNS, CDR2 SASEGT. V trimming: 4 bases; J trimming: 5 bases; junction bases outside the gene matches: 7. There are many counts of this clonotype. Antigen specificity is unknown. The library targeted TCRbeta and was prepared with unique molecular identifiers. TCRdb recomputed calls from the PCR reads with MiXCR, one row per CDR3 protein. This sample has fewer than 20,000 distinct CDR3 sequences, with approximately 5.3% found just once. The specimen was PBMCs, collected before TCRalphabeta/CD19-depleted stem cell transplant. This receptor was obtained from a boy aged 5-17 years with acute lymphoblastic leukemia, due to receive a stem cell transplant. The J gene is TRBJ2-1, the V gene TRBV6-1; TRBD1 aligns across 8 bases. The CDR3 DNA follows: TGTGCCAGCAGTGTCCGGACAGGGAATCACAATGAGCAGTTCTTC. It codes for CASSVRTGNHNEQFF.